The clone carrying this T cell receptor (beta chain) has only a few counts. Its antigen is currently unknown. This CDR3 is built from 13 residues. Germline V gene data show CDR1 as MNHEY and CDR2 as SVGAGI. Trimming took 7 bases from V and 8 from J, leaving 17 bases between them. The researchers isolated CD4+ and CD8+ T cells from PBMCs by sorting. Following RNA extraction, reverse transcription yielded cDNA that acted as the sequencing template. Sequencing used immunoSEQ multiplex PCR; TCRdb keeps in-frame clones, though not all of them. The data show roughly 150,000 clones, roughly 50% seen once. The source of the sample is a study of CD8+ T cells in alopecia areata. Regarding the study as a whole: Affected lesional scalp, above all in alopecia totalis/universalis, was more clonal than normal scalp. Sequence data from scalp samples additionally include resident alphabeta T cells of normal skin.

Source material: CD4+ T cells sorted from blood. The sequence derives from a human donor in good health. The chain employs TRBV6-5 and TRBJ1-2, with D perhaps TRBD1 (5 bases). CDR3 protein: CASKRLGAEGYTF. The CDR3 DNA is TGTGCCAGCAAGAGGCTCGGGGCGGAGGGCTACACCTTC.